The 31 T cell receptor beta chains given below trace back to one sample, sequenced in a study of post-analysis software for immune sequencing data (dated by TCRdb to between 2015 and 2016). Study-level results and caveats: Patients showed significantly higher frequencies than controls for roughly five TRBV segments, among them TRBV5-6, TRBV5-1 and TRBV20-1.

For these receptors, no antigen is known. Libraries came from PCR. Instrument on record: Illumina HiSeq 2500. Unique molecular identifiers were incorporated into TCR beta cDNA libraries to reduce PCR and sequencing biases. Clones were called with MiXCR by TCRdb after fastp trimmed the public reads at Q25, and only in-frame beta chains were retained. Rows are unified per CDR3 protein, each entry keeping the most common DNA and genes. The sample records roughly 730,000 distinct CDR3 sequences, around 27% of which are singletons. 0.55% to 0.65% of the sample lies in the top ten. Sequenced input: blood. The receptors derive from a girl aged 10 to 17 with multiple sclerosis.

The CDR3 nucleotides read TGTGCCAGCAGTTTGGATTCCGAACTGAACTATGGCTACACCTTC. This translates into CASSLDSELNYGYTF. The chain uses TRBV28 and TRBJ1-2; D unresolved. The germline CDR1 and CDR2 sequences are MDHEN and SYDVKM. The germline V and J ends were trimmed by 3 bases and 2 bases, with 13 bases remaining between them. The CDR3 runs 15 residues.

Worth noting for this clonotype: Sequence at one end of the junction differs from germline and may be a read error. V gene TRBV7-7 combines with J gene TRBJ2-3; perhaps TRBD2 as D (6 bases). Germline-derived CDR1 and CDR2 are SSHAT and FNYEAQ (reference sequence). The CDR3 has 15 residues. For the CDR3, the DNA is TGCGCCAGCAGCTTAAGGGGACTCGGCACAGATACGCAGTATTTT. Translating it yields CASSLRGLGTDTQYF.

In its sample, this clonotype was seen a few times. The CDR3 region has the DNA TGTGCCAGCAGCCTGCCGACTAGCGGGGGGGCTGGTACGCAGTATTTT. It specifies CASSLPTSGGAGTQYF. The V call is TRBV7-2, the J call TRBJ2-3; 14 nucleotides agree with TRBD2. There are 16 residues in the CDR3. CDR1 SGHTA and CDR2 FQGNSA come from the germline V gene. Unmatched junction bases numbered 9, after V lost 5 bases and J lost 8 bases. The full variable domain, in which reference TRBV7-2 and TRBJ2-3 provide the parts outside the CDR3, is GAGVSQSPSNKVTEKGKDVELRCDPISGHTALYWYRQSLGQGLEFLIYFQGNSAPDKSGLPSDRFSAERTGGSVSTLTIQRTQQEDSAVYLCASSLPTSGGAGTQYFGPGTRLTVL.

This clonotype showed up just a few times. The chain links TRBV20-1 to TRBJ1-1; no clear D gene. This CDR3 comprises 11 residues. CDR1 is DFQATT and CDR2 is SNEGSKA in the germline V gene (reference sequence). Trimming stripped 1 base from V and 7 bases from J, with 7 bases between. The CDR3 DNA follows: TGCAGTGCTAGAGTACGGAATGAAGCTTTCTTT. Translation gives CSARVRNEAFF.

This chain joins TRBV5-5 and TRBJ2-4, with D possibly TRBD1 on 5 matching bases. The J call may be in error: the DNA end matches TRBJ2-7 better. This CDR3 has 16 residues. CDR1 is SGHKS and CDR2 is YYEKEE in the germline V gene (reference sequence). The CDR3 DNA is TGTGCCAGCAGCTTGGAAGGGGCCCTGCCTGCTTACGAGCAGTACTTC. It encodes CASSLEGALPAYEQYF.

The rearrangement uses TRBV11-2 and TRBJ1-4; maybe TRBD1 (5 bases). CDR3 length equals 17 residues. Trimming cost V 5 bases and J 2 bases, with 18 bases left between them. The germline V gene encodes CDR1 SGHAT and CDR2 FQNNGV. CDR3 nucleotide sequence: TGTGCCAGCAGCCGTACAGGCGGTTGGGCGACTAATGAAAAACTGTTTTTT. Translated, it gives CASSRTGGWATNEKLFF.

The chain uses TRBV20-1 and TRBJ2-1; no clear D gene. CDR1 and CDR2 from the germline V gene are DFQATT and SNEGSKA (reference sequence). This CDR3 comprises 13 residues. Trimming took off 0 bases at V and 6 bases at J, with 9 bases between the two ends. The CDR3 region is CSARDSGRNEQFF. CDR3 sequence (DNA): TGCAGTGCTAGAGATAGTGGCCGCAATGAGCAGTTCTTC.

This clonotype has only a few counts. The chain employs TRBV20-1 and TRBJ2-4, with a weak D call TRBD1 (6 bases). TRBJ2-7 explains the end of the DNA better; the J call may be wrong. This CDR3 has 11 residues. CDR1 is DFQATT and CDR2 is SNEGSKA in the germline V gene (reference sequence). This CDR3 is CSAPRGNEQYF. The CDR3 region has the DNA TGCAGTGCCCCCAGGGGTAACGAGCAGTACTTC.

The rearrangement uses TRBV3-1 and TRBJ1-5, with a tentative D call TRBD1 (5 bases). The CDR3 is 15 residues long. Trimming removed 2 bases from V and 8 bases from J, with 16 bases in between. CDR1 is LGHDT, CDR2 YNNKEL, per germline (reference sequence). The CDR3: CASSQFLGGIEPQHF. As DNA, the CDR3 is TGTGCCAGCAGCCAATTTCTCGGGGGGATCGAGCCCCAGCATTTT.

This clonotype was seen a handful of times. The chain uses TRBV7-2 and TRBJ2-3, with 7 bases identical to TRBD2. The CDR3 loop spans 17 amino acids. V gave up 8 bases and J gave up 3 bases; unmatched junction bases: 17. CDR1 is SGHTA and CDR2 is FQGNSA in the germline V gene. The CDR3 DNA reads TGTGCCAGCGGGCGGTACGGCCGCGGGAGAGGAACAGATACGCAGTATTTT. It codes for CASGRYGRGRGTDTQYF. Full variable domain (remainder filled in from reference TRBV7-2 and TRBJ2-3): GAGVSQSPSNKVTEKGKDVELRCDPISGHTALYWYRQSLGQGLEFLIYFQGNSAPDKSGLPSDRFSAERTGGSVSTLTIQRTQQEDSAVYLCASGRYGRGRGTDTQYFGPGTRLTVL.

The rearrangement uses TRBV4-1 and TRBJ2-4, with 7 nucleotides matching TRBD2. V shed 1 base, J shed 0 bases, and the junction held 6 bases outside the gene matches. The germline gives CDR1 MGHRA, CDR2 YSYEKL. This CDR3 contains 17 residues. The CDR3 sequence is CASSQVGGGRAKNIQYF. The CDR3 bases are TGCGCCAGCAGCCAAGTAGGCGGGGGTCGAGCCAAAAACATTCAGTACTTC.

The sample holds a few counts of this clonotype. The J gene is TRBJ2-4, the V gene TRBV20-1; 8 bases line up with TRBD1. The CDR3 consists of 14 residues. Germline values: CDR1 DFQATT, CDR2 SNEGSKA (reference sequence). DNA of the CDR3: TGCAGCTCCGGACAGGGACTAGCCAAAAACATTCAGTACTTC. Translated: CSSGQGLAKNIQYF.

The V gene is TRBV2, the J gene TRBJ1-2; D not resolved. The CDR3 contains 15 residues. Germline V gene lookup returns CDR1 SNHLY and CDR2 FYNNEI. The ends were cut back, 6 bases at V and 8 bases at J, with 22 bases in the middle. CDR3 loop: CASRRDPGLPKGYTF. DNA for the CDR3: TGTGCCAGCAGGAGAGACCCGGGCCTACCAAAGGGCTACACCTTC.

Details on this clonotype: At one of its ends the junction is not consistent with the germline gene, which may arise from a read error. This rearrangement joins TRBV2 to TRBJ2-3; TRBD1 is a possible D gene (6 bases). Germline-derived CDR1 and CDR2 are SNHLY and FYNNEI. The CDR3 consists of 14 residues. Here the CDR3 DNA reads TGTGCCAGCAGTGAATACAGATGGACAGATGCGCAGTATTTT. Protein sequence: CASSEYRWTDAQYF. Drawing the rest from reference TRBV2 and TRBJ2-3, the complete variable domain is EPEVTQTPSHQVTQMGQEVILRCVPISNHLYFYWYRQILGQKVEFLVSFYNNEISEKSEIFDDQFSVERPDGSNFTLKIRSTKLEDSAMYFCASSEYRWTDAQYFGPGTRLTVL.

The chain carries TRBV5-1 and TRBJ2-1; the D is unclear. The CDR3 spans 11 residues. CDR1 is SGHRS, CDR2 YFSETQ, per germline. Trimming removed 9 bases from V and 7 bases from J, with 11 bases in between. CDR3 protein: CATYFRNEQFF. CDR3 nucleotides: TGCGCCACCTACTTTCGGAATGAGCAGTTCTTC.

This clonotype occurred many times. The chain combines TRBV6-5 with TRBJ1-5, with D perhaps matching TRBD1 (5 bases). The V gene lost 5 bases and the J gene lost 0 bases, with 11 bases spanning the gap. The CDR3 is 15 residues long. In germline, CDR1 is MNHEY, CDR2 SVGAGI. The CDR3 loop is CASSRDVDSNQPQHF. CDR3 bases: TGTGCCAGCAGTAGGGACGTAGATAGCAATCAGCCCCAGCATTTT.

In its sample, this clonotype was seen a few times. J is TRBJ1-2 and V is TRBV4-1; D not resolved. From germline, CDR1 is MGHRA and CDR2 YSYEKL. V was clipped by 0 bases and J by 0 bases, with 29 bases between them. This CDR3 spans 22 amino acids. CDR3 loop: CASSQDFSPPEGAGPANYGYTF. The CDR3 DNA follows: TGCGCCAGCAGCCAAGATTTTTCCCCCCCGGAGGGCGCCGGCCCCGCTAACTATGGCTACACCTTC.

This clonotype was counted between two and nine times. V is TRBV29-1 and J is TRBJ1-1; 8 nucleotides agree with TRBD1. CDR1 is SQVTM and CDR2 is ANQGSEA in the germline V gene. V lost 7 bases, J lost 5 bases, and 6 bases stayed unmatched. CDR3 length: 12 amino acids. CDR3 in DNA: TGCAGCGGTGGACAGGGTCGGACTGAAGCTTTCTTT. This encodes CSGGQGRTEAFF.

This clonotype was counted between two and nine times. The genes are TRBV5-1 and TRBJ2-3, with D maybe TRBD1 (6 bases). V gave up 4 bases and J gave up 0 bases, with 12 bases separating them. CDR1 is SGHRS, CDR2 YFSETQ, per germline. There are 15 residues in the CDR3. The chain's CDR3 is CASSRGTHSTDTQYF. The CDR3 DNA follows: TGCGCCAGCAGCCGAGGGACACACAGCACAGATACGCAGTATTTT.

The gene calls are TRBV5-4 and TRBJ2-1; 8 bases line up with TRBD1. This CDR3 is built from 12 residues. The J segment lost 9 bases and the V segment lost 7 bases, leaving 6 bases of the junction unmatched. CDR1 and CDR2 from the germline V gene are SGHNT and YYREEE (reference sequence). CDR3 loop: CASGSGGGEQFF. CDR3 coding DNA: TGTGCCAGCGGGTCAGGGGGCGGTGAGCAGTTCTTC.

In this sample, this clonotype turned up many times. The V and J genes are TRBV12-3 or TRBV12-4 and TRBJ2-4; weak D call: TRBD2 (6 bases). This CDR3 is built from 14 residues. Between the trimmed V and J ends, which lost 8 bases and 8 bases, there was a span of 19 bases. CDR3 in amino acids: CASASGRRSHIQYF. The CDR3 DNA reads TGTGCCAGCGCGAGTGGGAGGCGTTCCCACATTCAGTACTTC.

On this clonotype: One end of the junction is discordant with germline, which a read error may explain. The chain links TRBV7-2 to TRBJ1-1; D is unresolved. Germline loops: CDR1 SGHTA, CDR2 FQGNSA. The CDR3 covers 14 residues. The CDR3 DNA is TGTGCCAACAGCCCCTACCGGGAGAACACTGAAGCTTTCTTT. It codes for CANSPYRENTEAFF.

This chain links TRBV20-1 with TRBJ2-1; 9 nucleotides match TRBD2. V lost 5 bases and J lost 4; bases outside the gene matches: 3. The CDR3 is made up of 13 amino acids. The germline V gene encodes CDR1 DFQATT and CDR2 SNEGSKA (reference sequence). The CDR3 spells CSAGTSLYNEQFF. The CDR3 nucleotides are TGCAGTGCTGGGACTAGCCTTTACAATGAGCAGTTCTTC.

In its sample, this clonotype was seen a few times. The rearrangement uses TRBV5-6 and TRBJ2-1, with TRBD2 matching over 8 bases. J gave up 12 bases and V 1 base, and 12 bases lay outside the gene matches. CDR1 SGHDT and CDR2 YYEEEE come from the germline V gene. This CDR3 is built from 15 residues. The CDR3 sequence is CASSLKLAAIHSQFF. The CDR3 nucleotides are TGTGCCAGCAGCTTGAAACTAGCGGCTATACACTCGCAGTTCTTC.

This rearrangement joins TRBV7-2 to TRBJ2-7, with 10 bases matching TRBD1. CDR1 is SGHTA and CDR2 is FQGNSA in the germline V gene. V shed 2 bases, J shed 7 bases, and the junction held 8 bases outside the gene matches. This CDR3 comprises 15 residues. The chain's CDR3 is CASSLHPGTGVEQYF. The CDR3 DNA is TGTGCCAGCAGCTTACATCCCGGGACAGGGGTTGAGCAGTACTTC.

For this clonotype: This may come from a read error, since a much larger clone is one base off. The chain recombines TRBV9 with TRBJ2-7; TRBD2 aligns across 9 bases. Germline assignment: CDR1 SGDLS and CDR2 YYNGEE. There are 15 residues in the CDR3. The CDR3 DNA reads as TGTGCCAACAGCGTAGGGCCAGCGGGAGGCCGGGAGCAGTACTTC. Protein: CANSVGPAGGREQYF. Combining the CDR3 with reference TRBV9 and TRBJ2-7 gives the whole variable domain DSGVTQTPKHLITATGQRVTLRCSPRSGDLSVYWYQQSLDQGLQFLIQYYNGEERAKGNILERFSAQQFPDLHSELNLSSLELGDSALYFCANSVGPAGGREQYFGPGTRLTVT.

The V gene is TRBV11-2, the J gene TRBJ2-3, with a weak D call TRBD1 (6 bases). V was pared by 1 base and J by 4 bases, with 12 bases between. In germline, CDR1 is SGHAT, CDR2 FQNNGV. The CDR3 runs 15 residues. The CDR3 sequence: CASSLGTGLSDTQYF. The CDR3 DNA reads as TGTGCCAGCAGCTTAGGTACAGGGCTGTCAGATACGCAGTATTTT.

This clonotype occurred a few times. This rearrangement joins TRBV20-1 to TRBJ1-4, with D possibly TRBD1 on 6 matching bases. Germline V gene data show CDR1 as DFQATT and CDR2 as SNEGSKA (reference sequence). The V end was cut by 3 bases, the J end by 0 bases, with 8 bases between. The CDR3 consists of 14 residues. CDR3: CSARGTSTNEKLFF. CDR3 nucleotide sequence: TGCAGTGCTAGGGGGACATCAACTAATGAAAAACTGTTTTTT.

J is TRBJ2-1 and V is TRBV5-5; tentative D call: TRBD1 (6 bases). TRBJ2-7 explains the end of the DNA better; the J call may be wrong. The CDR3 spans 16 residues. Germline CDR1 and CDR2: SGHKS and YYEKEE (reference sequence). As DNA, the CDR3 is TGTGCCAGCAGAGCACAGGGTACGCAATCATACAATGAGCAGTACTTC. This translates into CASRAQGTQSYNEQYF.

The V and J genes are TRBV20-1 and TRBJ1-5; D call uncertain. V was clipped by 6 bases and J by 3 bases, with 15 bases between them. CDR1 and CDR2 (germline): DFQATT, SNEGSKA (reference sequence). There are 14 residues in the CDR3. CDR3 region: CSAVSGPINQPQHF. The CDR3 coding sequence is TGCAGTGCCGTTTCCGGGCCGATCAATCAGCCCCAGCATTTT.

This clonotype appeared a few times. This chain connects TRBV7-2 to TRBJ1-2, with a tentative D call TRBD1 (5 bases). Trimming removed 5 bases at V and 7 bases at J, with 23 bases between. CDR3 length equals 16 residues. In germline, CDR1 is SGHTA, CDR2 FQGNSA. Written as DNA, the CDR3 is TGTGCCAGCAGCCCCATCGTTTCAGGGTTGAGATCTGGCTACACCTTC. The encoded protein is CASSPIVSGLRSGYTF.